This TCR beta chain was found in a study of regulatory T cells in long-lasting Graves disease. Documented time point: newly diagnosed GD, antithyroid drugs for less than 3 months. The TCR library was made from RNA extracted from PBMCs. Sequencing libraries for TCR beta were prepared with iRepertoire HTBI primers and Arm-PCR of CDR3 regions. Original analysis: The samples yielded fewer than 75 TRBV and more than twelve TRBJ segments. TCRdb fed the multiplex PCR reads into MiXCR, producing one record per CDR3 protein. The V and J calls were determined by TCRdb, not by the authors. The profile shows 320,000 or so distinct CDR3 sequences, approximately 20% of them singletons. CDR3 size: 16 residues. V was shortened by 3 bases and J by 0 bases, with 9 bases between the two germline ends. Germline assignment: CDR1 MDHEN and CDR2 SYDVKM. A single count supports this clonotype.

This TCR was recovered from a female donor with Graves disease. This chain links TRBV28 with TRBJ2-6; unclear D gene. The specimen was peripheral blood mononuclear cells (PBMCs), collected at new diagnosis, from a patient treated with antithyroid drugs. This chain's CDR3 is CASSFPSSSGANVLTF. The CDR3 DNA reads TGTGCCAGCAGTTTCCCCTCCAGCTCTGGGGCCAACGTCCTGACTTTC.